This T cell receptor (beta chain) was sequenced for a study of blood T cells in healthy people across ages. Findings of the study overall: In the absence of known donor CMV status, changes in expanded clonotypes were possibly confounded.

Germline lookup yields CDR1 SEHNR and CDR2 FQNEAQ (reference sequence). J lost 1 base, V lost 5 bases, and 6 bases had no gene match. The CDR3 is 15 residues long. Combining a sample-barcoded 5' primer with a J-beta primer mix, a second PCR ran for roughly 7 to 12 cycles. Sequencing recovered at least 3 million CDR3-containing paired-end reads from each sample. TCRdb processed the 5' RACE reads anew with MiXCR; each CDR3 protein has one entry. The repertoire holds about 1 million distinct CDR3 sequences, with approximately 26% as singletons. With respect to this clonotype: Its cognate antigen is unknown.

The donors, healthy Caucasians from Russia, were aged about 6 to 95. A further study also used this sample, focusing on T cells of mothers and their children.

The sequencing input was blood. This sequence was found in a girl under 10 years old in good health. V and J are TRBV7-9 and TRBJ1-1; 8 nucleotides match TRBD1. CDR3 coding DNA: TGTGCCAGCAGCCCGATAGGGACAGGGAACACTGAAGCTTTCTTT. Its protein is CASSPIGTGNTEAFF.